The text below deals with one T cell receptor (beta chain). The antigen it recognizes is unknown. Base qualities are not provided; no much larger clone lies one nucleotide away. Libraries were built with the immunoSEQ multiplex PCR assay. Imported from immuneACCESS, the table was reduced by TCRdb to in-frame sequences with V and J called. These copies leave out some clones; in studies compared against another copy, an unresolved V gene accounts for under half, and the cause of the remainder is not known. For this sample there are roughly 130,000 clones; roughly 90% appear just once. The ten largest make up approximately 10% of the sample. The data belong to a study of PD-1 blockade in mismatch repair-deficient tumors (dated by TCRdb to about 2017). With regard to the full study: Between late 2013 and September 2016, some 92 consecutive patients with 11 to 12 mismatch repair-deficient cancer types, all previously treated and progressing, were enrolled in the trial. Deep sequencing of TCR CDR3 regions was used to track tumor-associated T cell clones in peripheral blood of patients responding to PD-1 blockade. Broader findings and caveats from the paper: Clones residing in the tumor, which were often undetectable in blood before treatment, expanded quickly after pembrolizumab and then contracted, generally before radiologic responses.

Counted from cysteine to phenylalanine, this CDR3 has 12 amino acids. Left in the record is the CDR3 DNA by itself, 36 bases read in frame from the first base. V and J lose 2 bases and 7 bases, and a span of 9 bases separates them. The germline V gene supplies CDR1 SGHDT and CDR2 YYEEEE. Mismatch repair deficiency was established in every enrolled patient by polymerase chain reaction or immunohistochemistry. Three patients who responded to pembrolizumab therapy underwent TCR sequencing. The phase II trial prospectively tested pembrolizumab PD-1 blockade in advanced mismatch repair-deficient cancers regardless of tissue of origin. Peripheral blood T cell samples were gathered serially, both before PD-1 blockade started and at multiple time points afterward. Blood sampling time points were reported as weeks after the first dose of pembrolizumab.

This clonotype was sampled from an adult with mismatch repair-deficient cancer. This chain is built from TRBV5-6 and TRBJ1-1, with the identity of the D gene unclear. Sample: peripheral blood, taken roughly 67 weeks after starting pembrolizumab. The CDR3 loop reads CASSFSQVEAFF. The bases read TGTGCCAGCAGCTTTTCGCAGGTTGAAGCTTTCTTT.